The 28 T cell receptor beta chains below come from one sample, sequenced in a study of T cells in Graves' hyperthyroidism and ophthalmopathy. TCR beta CDR3 regions were amplified from RNA. Primed by the HTBI set, a first-round RT-PCR was run on the TCR CDR3. TCRdb itself ran the multiplex PCR reads through MiXCR, one entry per CDR3 protein. The sample yields a few hundred thousand distinct CDR3 sequences, approximately 44% seen once. Specimen: peripheral blood or thyroid tissue (not recorded which). Every receptor here comes from a woman under 30 with Graves' hyperthyroidism.

This clonotype occurred many times. The rearrangement uses TRBV7-9 and TRBJ1-2, with D possibly being TRBD1 (6 bases). The CDR3 loop spans 15 amino acids. The V end lost 5 bases, the J end lost 1 base, and 14 bases lay between the germline ends. CDR1 SEHNR and CDR2 FQNEAQ come from the germline V gene (reference sequence). The CDR3 loop is CASSVTGTFNYGYTF. The CDR3 DNA is TGTGCCAGCAGCGTTACCGGGACATTTAACTATGGCTACACCTTC.

To note about this clonotype: This may come from a read error, since a much larger clone is one base off. The conserved phenylalanine or tryptophan normally closing the CDR3 is absent here, so this likely arose from a read error. The chain combines TRBV5-1 with TRBJ2-7, with D unclear. The V end lost 5 bases, the J end lost 2 bases, and 17 bases lay between the germline ends. Germline V gene lookup returns CDR1 SGHRS and CDR2 YFSETQ. The CDR3 runs to 15 residues. CDR3 in DNA: TGCGCCAGCAGACCCTCAGGTCGCCTCGCCTACGAGCAGTACTAC. This codes for CASRPSGRLAYEQYY.

This clonotype was picked up many times. The chain is built from TRBV12-3 or TRBV12-4 and TRBJ2-7; D tentatively reads TRBD1 or TRBD2 (6 bases each). This CDR3 comprises 14 residues. Trimming left V 6 bases short and J 3 bases short, with 15 bases between. The CDR3 reads CASSTWRGFYEQYF. The DNA of the CDR3 is TGTGCCAGCAGCACCTGGAGGGGGTTCTACGAGCAGTACTTC.

In this sample, this clonotype turned up once. The genes are TRBV7-3 and TRBJ1-1; the match to TRBD1 covers 9 bases. This CDR3 is built from 17 residues. The germline CDR1 and CDR2 sequences are SGHTA and FQGTGA. V shed 4 bases and J 0 bases; nucleotides not matched to a gene: 9. The CDR3 DNA reads as TGTGCCAGCAGCTCTTCCGGGACAGGGACTTTGAACACTGAAGCTTTCTTT. This encodes CASSSSGTGTLNTEAFF. Full variable domain (missing parts from reference TRBV7-3 and TRBJ1-1): GAGVSQTPSNKVTEKGKYVELRCDPISGHTALYWYRQSLGQGPEFLIYFQGTGAADDSGLPNDRFFAVRPEGSVSTLKIQRTERGDSAVYLCASSSSGTGTLNTEAFFGQGTRLTVV.

This clonotype was picked up many times. The chain recombines TRBV6-5 with TRBJ1-2, with D possibly matching TRBD1 (5 bases). Germline CDR1 and CDR2: MNHEY and SVGAGI. CDR3 size: 16 residues. Trimming left V 2 bases short and J 4 bases short, with 17 bases between. CDR3 in amino acids: CASSYGGAPRIYGYTF. DNA of the CDR3: TGTGCCAGCAGTTACGGTGGGGCACCAAGGATCTATGGCTACACCTTC.

The chain is built from TRBV7-3 and TRBJ2-1, with 7 bases lining up with TRBD2. Germline trimming cut 1 base from V and 3 bases from J; bases unmatched to any gene: 6. Germline V gene data show CDR1 as SGHTA and CDR2 as FQGTGA. The CDR3 totals 16 residues. The CDR3 here is CASSLNLGGSYNEQFF. The CDR3 nucleotides are TGTGCCAGCAGCTTAAATTTAGGCGGGAGCTACAATGAGCAGTTCTTC.

Notes on this clonotype: An end of the junction does not agree with germline; a read error may underlie this. V is TRBV11-2 and J is TRBJ2-7; 7 nucleotides agree with TRBD1. From germline, CDR1 is SGHAT and CDR2 FQNNGV. The CDR3 is made up of 15 amino acids. Here the CDR3 DNA reads TGTGCCAGCAGCCTAGAACCGGGACAGTATTACGAGCAGTACTTC. As protein: CASSLEPGQYYEQYF.

V is TRBV2 and J is TRBJ1-6, with TRBD1 as a possible D gene (5 bases). Trimming pared 2 bases from V and 13 bases from J, leaving 15 bases between. Germline values: CDR1 SNHLY, CDR2 FYNNEI. CDR3 size: 14 residues. The CDR3 coding sequence is TGTGCCAGCAGTGAAATCGGGGCTCATCAGCCCCTCCACTTT. Translating it yields CASSEIGAHQPLHF.

The chain couples TRBV25-1 to TRBJ1-1; 9 bases agree with TRBD1. The CDR3 covers 15 residues. CDR1 is MGHDK and CDR2 is SYGVNS in the germline V gene. Trimming at V came to 6 bases and at J to 5 bases, leaving 10 bases not matched to a gene. The CDR3 region is CASRRQGGGRTEAFF. The CDR3 region has the DNA TGTGCCAGCAGGAGACAGGGGGGCGGAAGGACTGAAGCTTTCTTT.

There are many counts of this clonotype. The chain couples TRBV12-3 or TRBV12-4 to TRBJ1-2; D perhaps matches TRBD1 (5 bases). The V and J ends lost 2 bases and 10 bases respectively, with 11 bases between them. The CDR3 has 12 amino acids. The CDR3 protein is CASSLLRGPYTF. CDR3 nucleotide sequence: TGTGCCAGCAGTTTACTAAGGGGCCCCTACACCTTC.

V usage is TRBV9 and J usage is TRBJ2-3; D might be TRBD2 (5 bases). Deletions cut 3 bases from V and 3 bases from J, with 11 bases between. Germline values: CDR1 SGDLS, CDR2 YYNGEE. CDR3 length: 14 amino acids. CDR3 sequence reads: CASSGGLGTDTQYF. CDR3 bases: TGTGCCAGCAGCGGCGGACTCGGAACAGATACGCAGTATTTT.

The sample holds a few counts of this clonotype. This chain connects TRBV7-2 to TRBJ2-7; D tentatively fits TRBD1 or TRBD2 (6 bases each). Germline CDR1 is SGHTA and CDR2 is FQGNSA. This CDR3 region has 17 residues. V was cut by 6 bases and J by 0 bases, with 21 bases left in between. CDR3 in amino acids: CASSRPFRGRNSYEQYF. The DNA of the CDR3 is TGTGCCAGCAGTAGGCCCTTTAGGGGGAGGAACTCCTACGAGCAGTACTTC.

With respect to this clonotype: A much larger clone is a single base away; this may be a read error. The gene calls are TRBV7-9 and TRBJ1-3; the D is unclear. The CDR3 sequence is 16 residues long. Germline assignment: CDR1 SEHNR and CDR2 FQNEAQ (reference sequence). This chain's CDR3 is CASSQKGFVSGNAIYF. The CDR3 DNA is TGTGCCAGCAGCCAGAAGGGCTTCGTCTCTGGAAACGCCATATATTTT.

This clonotype occurred many times. This chain joins TRBV25-1 and TRBJ2-1, with D perhaps being TRBD1 or TRBD2 (5 bases each). Per germline, CDR1 MGHDK and CDR2 SYGVNS. CDR3 length: 16 amino acids. The V gene lost 2 bases and the J gene lost 8 bases, with 19 bases spanning the gap. The CDR3 spells CASSEVGGPPGDEQFF. In DNA, the CDR3 is TGTGCCAGCAGTGAAGTTGGGGGTCCTCCCGGCGATGAGCAGTTCTTC. Variable domain in full (rest from reference TRBV25-1 and TRBJ2-1): EADIYQTPRYLVIGTGKKITLECSQTMGHDKMYWYQQDPGMELHLIHYSYGVNSTEKGDLSSESTVSRIRTEHFPLTLESARPSHTSQYLCASSEVGGPPGDEQFFGPGTRLTVL.

The chain recombines TRBV29-1 with TRBJ1-1; D is perhaps TRBD1 (5 bases). Germline CDR1 reads SQVTM; CDR2 reads ANQGSEA. The CDR3 has 11 residues. V was shortened by 8 bases and J by 3 bases, with 10 bases between the two germline ends. CDR3 in amino acids: CSIVQDTEAFF. CDR3 nucleotide sequence: TGCAGCATCGTACAGGACACTGAAGCTTTCTTT.

V is TRBV29-1 and J is TRBJ2-5; 9 nucleotides align to TRBD2. V trimming: 7 bases; J trimming: 5 bases; junction bases outside the gene matches: 11. From germline, CDR1 is SQVTM and CDR2 ANQGSEA. This CDR3 has 14 residues. DNA for the CDR3: TGCAGCGCCCTCTCTAGCGGGGCCCATGAGACCCAGTACTTC. Its protein product is CSALSSGAHETQYF. The variable domain in full, with the rest retrieved from reference TRBV29-1 and TRBJ2-5, is SAVISQKPSRDICQRGTSLTIQCQVDSQVTMMFWYRQQPGQSLTLIATANQGSEATYESGFVIDKFPISRPNLTFSTLTVSNMSPEDSSIYLCSALSSGAHETQYFGPGTRLLVL.

V is TRBV25-1 and J is TRBJ1-1; D uncertain. V lost 1 base to trimming and J lost 0 bases, with 3 bases between them. CDR1 MGHDK and CDR2 SYGVNS come from the germline V gene. CDR3 size: 13 residues. The CDR3 reads CASSEFLNTEAFF. The CDR3 DNA is TGTGCCAGCAGTGAATTTTTGAACACTGAAGCTTTCTTT.

The genes are TRBV20-1 and TRBJ2-3; 8 positions match TRBD2. CDR1 and CDR2 from the germline V gene are DFQATT and SNEGSKA (reference sequence). V lost 6 bases, J lost 1 base, and 6 bases stayed unmatched. CDR3 length equals 14 residues. CDR3 amino acids: CSAAGREGTDTQYF. Written as DNA, the CDR3 is TGCAGTGCGGCAGGGCGGGAGGGCACAGATACGCAGTATTTT.

This clonotype appeared a few times. The J gene is TRBJ2-7, the V gene TRBV3-1, with 8 bases lining up with TRBD2. Trimming at V came to 1 base and at J to 0 bases, leaving 14 bases not matched to a gene. From germline, CDR1 is LGHDT and CDR2 YNNKEL (reference sequence). The CDR3 consists of 19 residues. The CDR3 bases are TGTGCCAGCAGCCAAGGTAATAGCGGGACCCAAGCGGGCTCCTACGAGCAGTACTTC. Residues: CASSQGNSGTQAGSYEQYF.

This sequence joins TRBV18 and TRBJ2-7; D is unclear. The CDR3 spans 13 residues. Germline V gene lookup returns CDR1 KGHSH and CDR2 LQKENI. V dropped 3 bases and J dropped 2 bases, with 8 bases sitting between them. The CDR3 sequence: CASSPPLPYEQYF. CDR3 coding DNA: TGTGCCAGCTCACCCCCCCTGCCCTACGAGCAGTACTTC. Full variable domain (missing parts from reference TRBV18 and TRBJ2-7): NAGVMQNPRHLVRRRGQEARLRCSPMKGHSHVYWYRQLPEEGLKFMVYLQKENIIDESGMPKERFSAEFPKEGPSILRIQQVVRGDSAAYFCASSPPLPYEQYFGPGTRLTVT.

The table lists this clonotype with a count of one. Without the conserved terminal phenylalanine or tryptophan, this CDR3 likely stems from a read error. No DNA is shown, since the ends of the CDR3 on it are uncertain; the CDR3 is the one TCRdb lists. This rearrangement joins TRBV4-1 to TRBJ2-5; the table's TRBD1 call for D was not verified on the DNA. Germline CDR1 and CDR2: MGHRA and YSYEKL. The CDR3 extends over 8 residues, inclusive of both ends. Here the CDR3 reads CASSQLGT.

J is TRBJ1-2 and V is TRBV5-5, with TRBD1 identical over 11 bases. The length of the CDR3 is 14 residues. Trimming at V came to 10 bases and at J to 6 bases, leaving 11 bases not matched to a gene. In germline, CDR1 is SGHKS, CDR2 YYEKEE (reference sequence). The CDR3 loop is CACNPGQGGHGYTF. The CDR3 DNA is TGTGCCTGCAATCCGGGACAGGGGGGACATGGCTACACCTTC.

The chain combines TRBV29-1 with TRBJ1-1, with 8 bases fitting TRBD1. J lost 6 bases, V lost 7 bases, and 10 bases had no gene match. This CDR3 is 13 amino acids long. The germline V gene encodes CDR1 SQVTM and CDR2 ANQGSEA. The CDR3 DNA reads as TGCAGCGCTGCCTGGGACAGGAGCTCTGAAGCTTTCTTT. Translation: CSAAWDRSSEAFF.

The DNA of the CDR3 is TGTGCCAGCAGTGCTCGACCTCTGGGGGACAGGGAGGATGGCTACACCTTC. Its translation: CASSARPLGDREDGYTF. The chain carries TRBV25-1 and TRBJ1-2; 9 bases fit TRBD1. This CDR3 contains 17 residues. The V and J ends lost 4 bases and 6 bases, in that order; junction bases with no gene match: 15. The germline V gene encodes CDR1 MGHDK and CDR2 SYGVNS.

This clonotype showed up many times. The chain has TRBV5-5 and TRBJ2-7, with D possibly matching TRBD2 (5 bases). The V and J ends lost 5 bases and 5 bases respectively, with 11 bases between them. The CDR3 covers 12 residues. Germline V gives CDR1 SGHKS, CDR2 YYEKEE (reference sequence). The CDR3, as DNA: TGTGCCAGCAGGGTCGGACTGCACGAGCAGTACTTC. It translates to CASRVGLHEQYF. Complete variable domain (other parts from reference TRBV5-5 and TRBJ2-7): DAGVTQSPTHLIKTRGQQVTLRCSPISGHKSVSWYQQVLGQGPQFIFQYYEKEERGRGNFPDRFSARQFPNYSSELNVNALLLGDSALYLCASRVGLHEQYFGPGTRLTVT.

This clonotype showed up many times. The chain joins TRBV7-2 to TRBJ2-7, with 10 bases fitting TRBD2. Per germline, CDR1 SGHTA and CDR2 FQGNSA. There are 16 residues in the CDR3. The J segment lost 5 bases and the V segment lost 5 bases, leaving 12 bases of the junction unmatched. The CDR3 loop is CASSGELAGVIHEQYF. The CDR3 nucleotides read TGTGCCAGCAGCGGCGAGCTAGCGGGAGTGATCCACGAGCAGTACTTC.

The chain combines TRBV29-1 with TRBJ2-7, with D unresolved. Looked up from germline, CDR1 is SQVTM and CDR2 is ANQGSEA. The CDR3 totals 14 residues. Trimming removed 8 bases from V and 1 base from J, with 18 bases in between. CDR3 protein: CSSEDFGRSYEQYF. The DNA for the CDR3 is TGCAGCAGTGAAGATTTTGGCAGATCCTACGAGCAGTACTTC.

This rearrangement joins TRBV2 to TRBJ2-1; 7 bases line up with TRBD2. Germline loops: CDR1 SNHLY, CDR2 FYNNEI. Trimming cost V 9 bases and J 1 base; bases outside gene matches: 9. This CDR3 is 15 amino acids long. The CDR3 loop is CASPRGDPSYNEQFF. As DNA, the CDR3 is TGTGCCAGTCCTCGGGGGGACCCTTCCTACAATGAGCAGTTCTTC.